This T cell receptor beta chain stems from a study of shared clonotypes between healthy human individuals. Germline V gene sequence: CDR1 SEHNR, CDR2 FQNEAQ (reference sequence). J gave up 3 bases and V 1 base, and 5 bases lay outside the gene matches. The CDR3 loop spans 17 amino acids. All donors were Caucasian adults living in Nashville, Tennessee. Study observations and caveats: Memory subsets generally showed lower estimated richness than naive subsets. Some naive CD4 clonotypes, around 5%, turned up in common across four donors.

Methods used by the authors: ImmunoSEQ output lacked quality scores and full-length reads, limiting matched filtering. TCRdb keeps only in-frame clones here, not all; method: immunoSEQ multiplex PCR. From that table come the V and J calls and clone size; the DNA was used to work out D and trimming. This sample carries about 980,000 clones, 60% to 85% of them seen once, and the ten largest clones take approximately 1.5%. Worth noting for this clone: What it binds is not known.

This receptor was taken from a young man in good health. Sequenced material: memory CD4+ T cells sorted from blood. The sample's subset: CD45RA-negative fraction. J is TRBJ2-3 and V is TRBV7-9; 12 bases match TRBD2. This chain's CDR3 is CASSLGSGLAGTDTQYF. CDR3 DNA sequence: TGTGCCAGCAGCTTAGGATCCGGACTAGCGGGAACAGATACGCAGTATTTT.